The rows below give T cell receptor beta chains drawn from one sample of a study of identical twins. One entry per CDR3 protein, called by TCRdb with MiXCR from the 5' RACE reads. Of 500,000 to 550,000 distinct CDR3 sequences detected, about 20% appear once; the ten largest clones hold roughly 0.91%. These sequences were also reported in another study, on T cells expressing NK-cell markers.

Sequencing input: CD4+ T cells sorted from blood. The receptors were gathered from a woman between 18 and 29 years old in good health. Both conserved end residues are part of each CDR3. D genes are given only for firm matches. Clone size appears in some rows only: once, few, many, or a class for an expanded clone.

j_call | v_call | clone_size | d_call | cdr3_aa | cdr3_nt
TRBJ2-7 | TRBV5-1 | . | TRBD1 | CASSPAGTVTYEQYF | TGCGCCAGCAGCCCGGCCGGGACAGTCACCTACGAGCAGTACTTC
TRBJ1-1 | TRBV5-1 | . | . | CASSLWQASATEAFF | TGCGCCAGCAGCTTGTGGCAGGCGTCAGCCACTGAAGCTTTCTTT
TRBJ2-1 | TRBV5-1 | few | TRBD1 | CASSRSPGTGSDEQFF | TGCGCCAGCAGCAGGAGTCCCGGGACAGGGTCGGATGAGCAGTTCTTC
TRBJ2-3 | TRBV7-6 | . | TRBD2 | CASGHGSGGFVDTQYF | TGTGCCAGCGGTCATGGGAGCGGGGGGTTCGTAGATACGCAGTATTTT
TRBJ2-1 | TRBV20-1 | . | TRBD1 | CSALINRGPDEQFF | TGCAGTGCCCTAATAAACAGGGGGCCCGATGAGCAGTTCTTC
TRBJ1-6 | TRBV20-1 | few | . | CSAIGDSYSPLHF | TGCAGTGCAATAGGGGACTCATATTCACCCCTCCACTTT
TRBJ2-7 | TRBV12-3/TRBV12-4 | many | TRBD2 | CASRHGTSGRREQYF | TGTGCCAGCAGACACGGGACTAGCGGGAGGAGGGAGCAGTACTTC
TRBJ2-1 | TRBV12-3/TRBV12-4 | . | . | CASTVRRLSYNEQFF | TGTGCCAGCACCGTGAGGAGACTCTCCTACAATGAGCAGTTCTTC
TRBJ1-1 | TRBV29-1 | . | . | CSVIRVNTEAFF | TGCAGCGTTATCAGGGTGAACACTGAAGCTTTCTTT
TRBJ1-5 | TRBV20-1 | few | . | CSARPSRGGPDQPQHF | TGCAGTGCTAGACCAAGTAGAGGGGGGCCAGATCAGCCCCAGCATTTT
TRBJ2-2 | TRBV7-9 | few | . | CASRIVGYTGELFF | TGTGCCAGCAGGATAGTAGGCTACACCGGGGAGCTGTTTTTT
TRBJ2-3 | TRBV12-3/TRBV12-4 | many | . | CASSLQGGTDTQYF | TGTGCCAGCAGTTTACAGGGCGGCACAGATACGCAGTATTTT
TRBJ2-1 | TRBV20-1 | few | TRBD2 | CSANGLADDNEQFF | TGCAGTGCAAACGGACTAGCGGATGACAATGAGCAGTTCTTC
TRBJ2-5 | TRBV9 | few | . | CASSVGIQRAQETQYF | TGTGCCAGCAGCGTAGGAATCCAGCGGGCGCAAGAGACCCAGTACTTC
TRBJ1-2 | TRBV12-3/TRBV12-4 | once | . | CASSLTQVRGYTF | TGTGCCAGCAGTTTAACACAGGTTCGGGGCTACACCTTC
TRBJ1-2 | TRBV12-3/TRBV12-4 | . | . | CASSLGLRAGGTNYGYTF | TGTGCCAGCAGCCTTGGGTTGCGGGCCGGGGGTACTAACTATGGCTACACCTTC
TRBJ1-2 | TRBV30 | few | . | CASLTWDGGKGTF | TGTGCCTCCCTCACATGGGACGGGGGAAAAGGCACCTTC
TRBJ1-1 | TRBV29-1 | . | . | CSVRQSNTEAFF | TGCAGCGTGAGACAGTCGAACACTGAAGCTTTCTTT
TRBJ2-2 | TRBV7-2 | . | . | CASSFAGGELFF | TGTGCCAGCAGTTTCGCGGGGGGGGAGCTGTTTTTT
TRBJ1-5 | TRBV7-8 | . | . | CASSPGFIGASNQPQHF | TGTGCCAGCAGCCCCGGATTTATCGGGGCTAGCAATCAGCCCCAGCATTTT
TRBJ1-6 | TRBV12-3/TRBV12-4 | . | TRBD1 | CASSRQGDSPLHF | TGTGCCAGCAGTCGACAGGGGGATTCACCCCTCCACTTT
TRBJ1-1 | TRBV9 | few | . | CASSPDVRTIRTEAFF | TGTGCCAGCAGCCCTGATGTCCGGACAATAAGGACTGAAGCTTTCTTT
TRBJ2-7 | TRBV30 | . | . | CAWSNSWGSYEQYF | TGTGCCTGGAGTAATTCGTGGGGCTCCTACGAGCAGTACTTC
TRBJ1-2 | TRBV7-6 | few | TRBD1 | CASSLMSGGNYGYTF | TGTGCCAGCAGCTTAATGTCAGGGGGGAACTATGGCTACACCTTC
TRBJ2-2 | TRBV12-3/TRBV12-4 | . | . | CASSLPGGGLAGELFF | TGTGCCAGCAGTTTACCTGGGGGCGGGTTAGCCGGGGAGCTGTTTTTT
TRBJ2-1 | TRBV5-1 | . | . | CASRRDSSGNEQFF | TGCGCCAGCAGACGGGACAGTAGCGGTAATGAGCAGTTCTTC
TRBJ2-5 | TRBV6-2/TRBV6-3 | . | . | CASSIFSGVQETQYF | TGTGCCAGCAGTATTTTTAGCGGCGTCCAAGAGACCCAGTACTTC
TRBJ2-7 | TRBV4-3 | . | . | CASSQDMVNEQYF | TGCGCCAGCAGCCAAGATATGGTAAACGAGCAGTACTTC
TRBJ2-7 | TRBV4-3 | few | . | CASSLSRTGSSYEQYF | TGCGCCAGCAGCCTGAGTAGGACTGGGAGCTCCTACGAGCAGTACTTC
TRBJ2-2 | TRBV7-7 | . | . | CASSRSPRGNTGELFF | TGTGCTAGCAGCCGCAGCCCAAGGGGGAACACCGGGGAGCTGTTTTTT
TRBJ1-1 | TRBV6-1 | . | . | CASSEPGGYPNTEAFF | TGTGCCAGCAGTGAACCGGGGGGCTACCCTAACACTGAAGCTTTCTTT
TRBJ2-1 | TRBV5-1 | . | . | CASSLVVTGATYNEQFF | TGCGCCAGCAGCTTGGTCGTGACGGGGGCCACCTACAATGAGCAGTTCTTC
TRBJ1-3 | TRBV20-1 | . | . | CSPIRPSSGNTIYF | TGCAGTCCTATTCGGCCGAGCTCTGGAAACACCATATATTTT
TRBJ2-7 | TRBV6-2/TRBV6-3 | . | . | CASSWAISEQYF | TGTGCCAGCAGTTGGGCAATCTCCGAGCAGTACTTC